This T cell receptor beta chain was identified during a study of T cell clonotyping in hematopoietic cell transplantation. Trimming removed 3 bases at V and 9 bases at J, with 12 bases between. CDR3 length: 13 residues. Germline V gives CDR1 SNHLY, CDR2 FYNNEI. The assay was immunoSEQ multiplex PCR, and TCRdb's table has in-frame clones only and misses some. This sample has approximately 20,000 clones; approximately 79% occur once, and the top ten carry around 15%. This TCR was recovered from a man in his 60s in good health. Some clones in this sample may be carry-over from other donors' samples. Material: peripheral blood mononuclear cells. The chain links TRBV2 to TRBJ2-1; D is tentatively TRBD1 or TRBD2 (7 bases each). This CDR3 reads CASSEAGGGEQFF. CDR3 DNA: TGTGCCAGCAGTGAGGCAGGGGGGGGTGAGCAGTTCTTC. Full variable domain (missing parts from reference TRBV2 and TRBJ2-1): EPEVTQTPSHQVTQMGQEVILRCVPISNHLYFYWYRQILGQKVEFLVSFYNNEISEKSEIFDDQFSVERPDGSNFTLKIRSTKLEDSAMYFCASSEAGGGEQFFGPGTRLTVL.